This is a list of T cell receptor beta chains from one sample in a study of OX40 agonist ivuxolimab in advanced cancers. Measured with immunoSEQ multiplex PCR; TCRdb has only the in-frame clones, and not every one. The sample has under 20,000 clones, roughly 90% seen once. Sequencing was performed on CD4+ or CD8+ T cells sorted from blood, taken in a trial of the OX40 agonist ivuxolimab. The receptors here all came from an adult with an advanced solid tumor such as melanoma, head and neck, liver or kidney cancer. Each CDR3 is given with its conserved first and last residue. Each record gives: V gene, CDR3 length, J gene, D gene, clone size, CDR3 protein, CDR3 DNA. D genes are given only for firm matches. Size is stated for part of the rows, as once, few or many counts, or as a class when the clone is expanded.

v_gene: TRBV5-1; len: 16; j_gene: TRBJ2-2; d_gene: .; abundance: .; CDR3aa: CASTIIPGGSSGELFF; CDR3nt: TGCGCCAGCACCATCATCCCGGGGGGCTCTTCCGGGGAGCTGTTTTTT
v_gene: TRBV13; len: 15; j_gene: TRBJ2-5; d_gene: TRBD1; abundance: .; CDR3aa: CASSPGDSRQETQYF; CDR3nt: TGTGCCAGCAGCCCAGGGGACAGCCGCCAAGAGACCCAGTACTTC
v_gene: TRBV5-4; len: 13; j_gene: TRBJ2-5; d_gene: .; abundance: once; CDR3aa: CASSLTPQETQYF; CDR3nt: TGTGCCAGCAGCTTGACTCCTCAAGAGACCCAGTACTTC
v_gene: TRBV19; len: 14; j_gene: TRBJ1-1; d_gene: .; abundance: few; CDR3aa: CASRPVTANTEAFF; CDR3nt: TGTGCCAGTAGACCCGTTACAGCGAACACTGAAGCTTTCTTT
v_gene: TRBV19; len: 18; j_gene: TRBJ1-4; d_gene: TRBD1; abundance: .; CDR3aa: CASSPDRDRALTREKLFF; CDR3nt: TGTGCCAGTAGTCCCGACCGGGACAGGGCCCTGACGAGAGAAAAACTGTTTTTT
v_gene: TRBV7-3; len: 15; j_gene: TRBJ2-3; d_gene: TRBD1; abundance: once; CDR3aa: CASSLRDSSTDTQYF; CDR3nt: TGTGCCAGCAGCTTACGGGACAGTAGCACAGATACGCAGTATTTT
v_gene: TRBV6-5; len: 15; j_gene: TRBJ2-7; d_gene: TRBD2; abundance: .; CDR3aa: CASSSPGTSDYEQYF; CDR3nt: TGTGCCAGCAGTTCACCCGGGACTAGTGACTACGAGCAGTACTTC
v_gene: TRBV30; len: 14; j_gene: TRBJ1-5; d_gene: .; abundance: .; CDR3aa: CAWSRAQGHQPQHF; CDR3nt: TGTGCCTGGAGTAGGGCTCAGGGCCATCAGCCCCAGCATTTT
v_gene: TRBV5-6; len: 15; j_gene: TRBJ2-3; d_gene: TRBD2; abundance: once; CDR3aa: CASSLRAGAGDTQYF; CDR3nt: TGTGCCAGCAGCTTGAGGGCGGGAGCGGGAGATACGCAGTATTTT
v_gene: TRBV4-3; len: 15; j_gene: TRBJ2-5; d_gene: .; abundance: .; CDR3aa: CASSPSGVGEETQYF; CDR3nt: TGCGCCAGCAGCCCCAGTGGGGTTGGAGAGGAGACCCAGTACTTC
v_gene: TRBV11-3; len: 16; j_gene: TRBJ2-2; d_gene: TRBD1; abundance: .; CDR3aa: CASSFGTGSGAGELFF; CDR3nt: TGTGCCAGCAGCTTCGGGACAGGGTCTGGGGCCGGGGAGCTGTTTTTT
v_gene: TRBV2; len: 12; j_gene: TRBJ2-7; d_gene: .; abundance: once; CDR3aa: CASRLETYEQYF; CDR3nt: TGTGCCAGCAGGCTGGAGACATACGAGCAGTACTTC
v_gene: TRBV10-3; len: 14; j_gene: TRBJ1-5; d_gene: .; abundance: .; CDR3aa: CAISPGDSNQPQHF; CDR3nt: TGTGCCATCAGCCCTGGGGACAGCAATCAGCCCCAGCATTTT
v_gene: TRBV6-6; len: 15; j_gene: TRBJ2-1; d_gene: TRBD2; abundance: .; CDR3aa: CASRWREGRGNEQFF; CDR3nt: TGTGCCAGCCGCTGGCGGGAGGGCCGTGGCAATGAGCAGTTCTTC
v_gene: TRBV12-1; len: 16; j_gene: TRBJ1-2; d_gene: .; abundance: once; CDR3aa: CASSPPSRGSDYGCTF; CDR3nt: .
v_gene: TRBV30; len: 15; j_gene: TRBJ1-4; d_gene: TRBD1; abundance: .; CDR3aa: CAWSQRTGAGEKLFF; CDR3nt: TGTGCCTGGAGCCAGCGGACAGGGGCAGGTGAAAAACTGTTTTTT
v_gene: TRBV4-3; len: 14; j_gene: TRBJ2-7; d_gene: .; abundance: once; CDR3aa: CASSLQIGLYEQYF; CDR3nt: TGCGCCAGCAGCCTCCAGATTGGTCTCTACGAGCAGTACTTC
v_gene: TRBV29-1; len: 11; j_gene: TRBJ2-1; d_gene: .; abundance: .; CDR3aa: CSVEATDSRFF; CDR3nt: TGCAGCGTTGAAGCAACAGATTCGCGGTTCTTC
v_gene: TRBV7-3; len: 17; j_gene: TRBJ2-5; d_gene: TRBD2; abundance: .; CDR3aa: CASSLIGSGRSQETQYF; CDR3nt: TGTGCCAGCAGCTTAATAGGTAGCGGGAGGTCCCAAGAGACCCAGTACTTC
v_gene: TRBV7-6; len: 16; j_gene: TRBJ2-3; d_gene: TRBD2; abundance: .; CDR3aa: CASSLQLAGNTDTQYF; CDR3nt: TGTGCCAGCAGCTTACAACTAGCGGGAAACACAGATACGCAGTATTTT
v_gene: TRBV6-5; len: 14; j_gene: TRBJ2-5; d_gene: TRBD1; abundance: .; CDR3aa: CASRRDRAARTQYF; CDR3nt: TGTGCCAGCAGACGGGACAGGGCTGCGAGGACCCAGTACTTC
v_gene: TRBV6-6; len: 15; j_gene: TRBJ2-2; d_gene: .; abundance: .; CDR3aa: CASSYRDASTGELFF; CDR3nt: TGTGCCAGCAGTTATCGGGACGCGAGCACCGGGGAGCTGTTTTTT
v_gene: TRBV7-9; len: 14; j_gene: TRBJ2-5; d_gene: .; abundance: .; CDR3aa: CASSLQGGQETQYF; CDR3nt: TGTGCCAGCAGCTTACAGGGAGGTCAAGAGACCCAGTACTTC
v_gene: TRBV27; len: 13; j_gene: TRBJ1-1; d_gene: .; abundance: .; CDR3aa: CASSFEPNTEAFF; CDR3nt: TGTGCCAGCAGTTTTGAACCGAACACTGAAGCTTTCTTT
v_gene: TRBV11-2; len: 14; j_gene: TRBJ1-2; d_gene: .; abundance: .; CDR3aa: CASSRGGPNYGYTF; CDR3nt: TGTGCCAGCAGCCGAGGAGGACCTAACTATGGCTACACCTTC
v_gene: TRBV7-8; len: 16; j_gene: TRBJ1-1; d_gene: .; abundance: .; CDR3aa: CASSLASFDRSTEAFF; CDR3nt: TGTGCCAGCAGCTTAGCGTCTTTTGACAGGAGCACTGAAGCTTTCTTT
v_gene: TRBV9; len: 16; j_gene: TRBJ2-3; d_gene: .; abundance: .; CDR3aa: CASSVEGGTVGDTQYF; CDR3nt: TGTGCCAGCAGCGTAGAGGGCGGGACAGTAGGAGATACGCAGTATTTT
v_gene: TRBV9; len: 14; j_gene: TRBJ1-2; d_gene: .; abundance: .; CDR3aa: CASTVTGEGHGYTF; CDR3nt: TGTGCCAGCACCGTGACAGGAGAGGGCCATGGCTACACCTTC
v_gene: TRBV11-3; len: 12; j_gene: TRBJ2-7; d_gene: TRBD2; abundance: .; CDR3aa: CASRGGAYEQYF; CDR3nt: TGTGCCAGCAGGGGAGGGGCCTACGAGCAGTACTTC
v_gene: TRBV7-9; len: 15; j_gene: TRBJ2-3; d_gene: TRBD2; abundance: .; CDR3aa: CASKTSGKVTDTQYF; CDR3nt: TGTGCCAGCAAAACTAGCGGGAAAGTCACAGATACGCAGTATTTT
v_gene: TRBV9; len: 16; j_gene: TRBJ1-6; d_gene: TRBD1; abundance: .; CDR3aa: CASSTRDRAYLSPLHF; CDR3nt: TGTGCCAGCAGCACACGGGACAGGGCATACCTTTCACCCCTCCACTTT
v_gene: TRBV5-1; len: 15; j_gene: TRBJ2-3; d_gene: TRBD2; abundance: once; CDR3aa: CASSTGGVSTDTQYF; CDR3nt: TGCGCCAGCAGCACCGGGGGGGTTAGCACAGATACGCAGTATTTT
v_gene: TRBV6-5; len: 15; j_gene: TRBJ2-3; d_gene: .; abundance: .; CDR3aa: CASSYGPGSTDTQYF; CDR3nt: TGTGCCAGCAGTTACGGTCCGGGAAGCACAGATACGCAGTATTTT
v_gene: TRBV20-1; len: 11; j_gene: TRBJ2-1; d_gene: .; abundance: .; CDR3aa: CSALQGAEQFF; CDR3nt: TGCAGTGCTCTACAGGGCGCTGAGCAGTTCTTC
v_gene: TRBV29-1; len: 13; j_gene: TRBJ2-2; d_gene: .; abundance: once; CDR3aa: CSVLQGNTGELFF; CDR3nt: TGCAGCGTCCTACAGGGTAACACCGGGGAGCTGTTTTTT
v_gene: TRBV30; len: 11; j_gene: TRBJ2-1; d_gene: TRBD2; abundance: .; CDR3aa: CAWRGGREQFF; CDR3nt: TGTGCCTGGAGGGGGGGGAGGGAGCAGTTCTTC
v_gene: TRBV7-3; len: 15; j_gene: TRBJ1-1; d_gene: .; abundance: once; CDR3aa: CASSYQGNGNTEAFF; CDR3nt: TGTGCCAGCAGTTATCAAGGTAACGGGAACACTGAAGCTTTCTTT
v_gene: TRBV4-2; len: 15; j_gene: TRBJ2-7; d_gene: TRBD1; abundance: .; CDR3aa: CASSFVDRVNYEQYF; CDR3nt: TGTGCCAGCAGCTTCGTGGACAGGGTTAACTACGAGCAGTACTTC
v_gene: TRBV5-8; len: 16; j_gene: TRBJ2-1; d_gene: TRBD2; abundance: few; CDR3aa: CASSLGTSGSADEQFF; CDR3nt: TGTGCCAGCAGCTTGGGGACTAGCGGGAGCGCGGATGAGCAGTTCTTC
v_gene: TRBV4-1; len: 15; j_gene: TRBJ1-4; d_gene: TRBD1; abundance: few; CDR3aa: CATTNPARGPEKLFF; CDR3nt: TGCGCCACCACTAACCCAGCCAGGGGGCCTGAAAAACTGTTTTTT
v_gene: TRBV7-6; len: 14; j_gene: TRBJ2-3; d_gene: .; abundance: .; CDR3aa: CASSLVTRTDTQYF; CDR3nt: TGTGCCAGCAGCTTAGTAACTCGCACAGATACGCAGTATTTT
v_gene: TRBV19; len: 19; j_gene: TRBJ1-5; d_gene: TRBD1; abundance: .; CDR3aa: CASSIRKTGGQGLNQPQHF; CDR3nt: TGTGCCAGTAGTATTAGGAAGACAGGAGGACAGGGCCTCAATCAGCCCCAGCATTTT
v_gene: TRBV6-5; len: 15; j_gene: TRBJ1-4; d_gene: TRBD1; abundance: .; CDR3aa: CASSSTGTGNEKLFF; CDR3nt: TGTGCCAGCAGTTCCACCGGGACAGGGAATGAAAAACTGTTTTTT
v_gene: TRBV5-4; len: 17; j_gene: TRBJ2-1; d_gene: TRBD2; abundance: .; CDR3aa: CASSLELAGGIHNEQFF; CDR3nt: TGTGCCAGCAGCTTGGAACTAGCGGGGGGAATTCACAATGAGCAGTTCTTC
v_gene: TRBV10-3; len: 16; j_gene: TRBJ2-3; d_gene: .; abundance: .; CDR3aa: CAISGGKKDLTDTQYF; CDR3nt: TGTGCCATCAGTGGTGGTAAGAAGGACCTTACAGATACGCAGTATTTT
v_gene: TRBV6-1; len: 16; j_gene: TRBJ1-4; d_gene: .; abundance: .; CDR3aa: CASSVGQARTNEKLFF; CDR3nt: TGTGCCAGCAGTGTTGGCCAGGCCAGGACAAATGAAAAACTGTTTTTT
v_gene: TRBV5-4; len: 16; j_gene: TRBJ2-2; d_gene: .; abundance: .; CDR3aa: CASSLIESANTGELFF; CDR3nt: TGTGCCAGCAGCTTGATTGAATCCGCGAACACCGGGGAGCTGTTTTTT
v_gene: TRBV11-2; len: 15; j_gene: TRBJ2-3; d_gene: TRBD1; abundance: .; CDR3aa: CASSPPGTGSDTQYF; CDR3nt: TGTGCCAGCAGCCCTCCCGGGACAGGTTCAGATACGCAGTATTTT
v_gene: TRBV15; len: 14; j_gene: TRBJ2-7; d_gene: .; abundance: few; CDR3aa: CATSPRGSSYEQYF; CDR3nt: TGTGCCACCAGCCCGAGGGGCAGTTCCTACGAGCAGTACTTC
v_gene: TRBV11-3; len: 14; j_gene: TRBJ2-7; d_gene: TRBD2; abundance: .; CDR3aa: CASSSGLAGYEQYF; CDR3nt: TGTGCCAGCAGCTCAGGACTAGCGGGCTACGAGCAGTACTTC
v_gene: TRBV2; len: 15; j_gene: TRBJ1-2; d_gene: .; abundance: .; CDR3aa: CASSGRGQGHYGYTF; CDR3nt: TGTGCCAGCAGTGGGAGGGGCCAGGGACACTATGGCTACACCTTC
v_gene: TRBV5-1; len: 15; j_gene: TRBJ2-1; d_gene: .; abundance: .; CDR3aa: CASSVQESSYNEQFF; CDR3nt: TGCGCCAGCAGCGTACAGGAGAGCTCCTACAATGAGCAGTTCTTC
v_gene: TRBV5-1; len: 14; j_gene: TRBJ2-2; d_gene: .; abundance: .; CDR3aa: CASRRATGTGELFF; CDR3nt: TGCGCCAGCAGAAGGGCGACAGGCACCGGGGAGCTGTTTTTT